One and the same sample provided the 28 T cell receptor beta chains below, sequenced in a study of siplizumab effects on memory and regulatory T cells. The assay was immunoSEQ multiplex PCR, and TCRdb's table has in-frame clones only and misses some. The sample yields fewer than 120,000 clones, approximately 92% seen once. Input material: CD4+ T cells sorted from blood. Source of these receptors: a human donor in good health.

This chain joins TRBV27 and TRBJ1-2, with TRBD1 as a possible D gene (5 bases). V was shortened by 5 bases and J by 0 bases, with 13 bases between the two germline ends. The germline V gene encodes CDR1 MNHEY and CDR2 SMNVEV (reference sequence). The CDR3 sequence is 15 residues long. CDR3 sequence (DNA): TGTGCCAGCAGTCTCAACAGGATTACTAACTATGGCTACACCTTC. This translates into CASSLNRITNYGYTF.

The chain employs TRBV4-2 and TRBJ2-7; TRBD1 matches 7 bases. Germline assignment: CDR1 LGHNA and CDR2 YNFKEQ. The CDR3 contains 15 residues. After removal of 4 bases from V and 2 bases from J, the junction contained 8 bases not matched to a gene. The CDR3 DNA is TGTGCCAGCAGCCCTGGGGACAGATTAGCCTACGAGCAGTACTTC. Its protein product is CASSPGDRLAYEQYF.

The CDR3 region has the DNA TGTGCCTGGGGGCACAAATACACTGAAGCTTTCTTT. Translation: CAWGHKYTEAFF. The chain carries TRBV30 and TRBJ1-1, with D uncertain. Trimming took 5 bases from V and 3 from J, leaving 10 bases between them. This CDR3 is 12 amino acids long. Per germline, CDR1 GTSNPN and CDR2 SVGIG (reference sequence).

The CDR3 sequence is CAIRAAGRTGELFF. The DNA of the CDR3 is TGTGCCATCAGAGCTGCGGGGCGCACCGGGGAGCTGTTTTTT. V gene TRBV10-3 combines with J gene TRBJ2-2; D may be TRBD2 (6 bases). The CDR3 sequence is 14 residues long. The ends were cut back, 6 bases at V and 4 bases at J, with 12 bases in the middle. Per the germline V gene, CDR1 is ENHRY and CDR2 is SYGVKD.

The chain recombines TRBV5-4 with TRBJ2-1; 7 bases fit TRBD2. The CDR3 sequence is 12 residues long. V lost 3 bases, J lost 8 bases, and 2 bases stayed unmatched. The germline V gene encodes CDR1 SGHNT and CDR2 YYREEE (reference sequence). The CDR3 loop is CASSWGGYEQFF. As DNA, the CDR3 is TGTGCCAGCAGCTGGGGGGGTTATGAGCAGTTCTTC.

The chain links TRBV6-5 to TRBJ1-5; D not resolved. Trimming left V 7 bases short and J 6 bases short, with 10 bases between. The CDR3 is 12 amino acids. CDR1 and CDR2 from the germline V gene are MNHEY and SVGAGI. The CDR3 sequence: CASKALGQPQHF. DNA of the CDR3: TGTGCCAGCAAGGCCTTAGGTCAGCCCCAGCATTTT.

J is TRBJ1-2 and V is TRBV6-5; D unclear. This CDR3 has 13 amino acids. Trimming shortened V by 2 bases and J by 6 bases, and 10 bases separated the two germline ends. Germline V gene sequence: CDR1 MNHEY, CDR2 SVGAGI. The CDR3 DNA reads as TGTGCCAGCAGTTACGATGGGGTAGATGGCTACACCTTC. It codes for CASSYDGVDGYTF.

Here the CDR3 reads CSAEGGETQYF. DNA for the CDR3: TGCAGTGCCGAGGGGGGAGAGACCCAGTACTTC. The chain employs TRBV20-1 and TRBJ2-5; D tentatively reads TRBD1 or TRBD2 (6 bases each). The CDR3 contains 11 residues. V lost 6 bases to trimming and J lost 4 bases, with 9 bases between them. Germline assignment: CDR1 DFQATT and CDR2 SNEGSKA (reference sequence).

V gene TRBV5-8 combines with J gene TRBJ1-5; no firm D call. Trimming left V 5 bases short and J 13 bases short, with 19 bases between. The V gene's germline CDR1 is SGHTS and CDR2 YDEGEE. This CDR3 has 13 residues. DNA of the CDR3: TGTGCCAGCAGGACTCAAATCAGCGGCCCACAGCATTTT. It translates to CASRTQISGPQHF.

This clone was detected only once. This rearrangement joins TRBV18 to TRBJ1-2, with 10 positions matching TRBD1. The J segment lost 4 bases and the V segment lost 3 bases, leaving 8 bases of the junction unmatched. Germline V gene sequence: CDR1 KGHSH, CDR2 LQKENI. The CDR3 consists of 16 residues. CDR3 loop: CASSPNPGQGFYGYTF. The CDR3 nucleotides read TGTGCCAGCTCACCCAATCCGGGACAGGGGTTCTATGGCTACACCTTC.

This clone appeared once. The V gene is TRBV14, the J gene TRBJ1-5; D not certain. V was pared by 2 bases and J by 3 bases, with 8 bases between. CDR1 and CDR2 from the germline V gene are SGHDN and FVKESK. This CDR3 contains 14 residues. The CDR3 region has the DNA TGTGCCAGCAGCCAAAGCGGTCTCAATCAGCCCCAGCATTTT. Translated, it gives CASSQSGLNQPQHF.

The chain joins TRBV5-1 to TRBJ2-7; 12 nucleotides line up with TRBD1. The CDR3 has 14 amino acids. V lost 4 bases and J lost 6; bases outside the gene matches: 5. Germline assignment: CDR1 SGHRS and CDR2 YFSETQ. The CDR3 DNA reads as TGCGCCAGCAGCCAGGGACAGGGGGCGGGCGAGCAGTACTTC. Its protein is CASSQGQGAGEQYF.

The V gene is TRBV19, the J gene TRBJ1-2; 7 bases line up with TRBD1. The germline CDR1 and CDR2 sequences are LNHDA and SQIVND (reference sequence). CDR3 length: 16 residues. Losses at the gene ends were 5 bases for V and 7 bases for J; bases not matched to a gene: 16. The CDR3 region is CASSPLQYDREGGYTF. DNA for the CDR3: TGTGCCAGTAGTCCCCTCCAATATGACAGGGAAGGTGGCTACACCTTC.

The CDR3 DNA follows: TGTGCCAGCCTAGGACAGGGCTCGGGTCAGCCCCAGCATTTT. Amino acids: CASLGQGSGQPQHF. The V call is TRBV28, the J call TRBJ1-5; 8 positions agree with TRBD1. Per germline, CDR1 MDHEN and CDR2 SYDVKM. The CDR3 has 14 amino acids. J was trimmed by 6 bases and V by 8 bases; bases with no gene match: 9.

The chain has TRBV30 and TRBJ1-1, with D tentatively TRBD1 (5 bases). V lost 3 bases, J lost 1 base, and 12 bases lay in between. Germline lookup yields CDR1 GTSNPN and CDR2 SVGIG (reference sequence). The CDR3 totals 14 residues. CDR3 in amino acids: CAWRRGYGNTEAFF. The CDR3, as DNA: TGTGCCTGGAGGCGGGGGTACGGGAACACTGAAGCTTTCTTT.

The chain uses TRBV2 and TRBJ2-3; 8 bases map to TRBD1. This CDR3 is built from 17 residues. CDR1 and CDR2 from the germline V gene are SNHLY and FYNNEI. J gave up 9 bases and V 6 bases, and 20 bases lay outside the gene matches. CDR3 region: CASSATDRGRVPGTQYF. The CDR3 bases are TGTGCCAGCAGCGCTACAGACAGGGGTAGGGTCCCAGGAACGCAGTATTTT.

Only one count was recorded for this clone. V is TRBV19 and J is TRBJ2-7; the match to TRBD1 covers 8 bases. V shed 6 bases, J shed 5 bases, and the junction held 6 bases outside the gene matches. The CDR3 runs 13 residues. Germline CDR1 LNHDA, CDR2 SQIVND (reference sequence). The CDR3 loop reads CASRSQGANEQYF. The DNA of the CDR3 is TGTGCCAGTAGGAGCCAGGGGGCCAACGAGCAGTACTTC.

The genes are TRBV6-1 and TRBJ2-6, with D possibly being TRBD1 or TRBD2 (5 bases each). The V end was cut by 4 bases, the J end by 0 bases, with 16 bases between. The CDR3 loop spans 18 amino acids. The germline V gene has CDR1 MNHNS and CDR2 SASEGT. The CDR3 sequence: CASSAHRDGFSGANVLTF. The CDR3 DNA reads as TGTGCCAGCAGTGCCCATCGGGACGGATTCTCTGGGGCCAACGTCCTGACTTTC.

The chain uses TRBV5-1 and TRBJ2-1; no reliable D call. This CDR3 has 16 residues. Trimming stripped 0 bases from V and 2 bases from J, with 12 bases between. CDR1 and CDR2 (germline): SGHRS, YFSETQ. The CDR3 loop is CASSLASGFTYNEQFF. CDR3 sequence (DNA): TGCGCCAGCAGCTTGGCTTCCGGGTTCACCTACAATGAGCAGTTCTTC.

The chain couples TRBV5-1 to TRBJ2-7, with unresolved D. The germline CDR1 and CDR2 sequences are SGHRS and YFSETQ. The CDR3 extends over 13 amino acids. V was pared by 1 base and J by 7 bases, with 12 bases between. The CDR3 DNA sequence: TGCGCCAGCAGCTTGAAAAGCCCCATAGAGCAGTACTTC. It encodes CASSLKSPIEQYF.

This chain uses TRBV19 with TRBJ1-1, with D possibly being TRBD1 (6 bases). Germline CDR1 is LNHDA and CDR2 is SQIVND (reference sequence). V gave up 5 bases and J gave up 2 bases, with 12 bases separating them. The CDR3 runs to 14 residues. CDR3 DNA: TGTGCCAGTAGTTCCCGAGGGGGTAACACTGAAGCTTTCTTT. This translates into CASSSRGGNTEAFF.

The rearrangement joins TRBV5-1 to TRBJ1-3; TRBD1 might be the D (6 bases). The CDR3 covers 14 residues. Germline CDR1 and CDR2: SGHRS and YFSETQ. V dropped 5 bases and J dropped 0 bases, with 9 bases sitting between them. The CDR3 DNA follows: TGCGCCAGCAGTCCAGGGGTCTCTGGAAACACCATATATTTT. Encoded protein: CASSPGVSGNTIYF.

The rearrangement joins TRBV6-5 to TRBJ2-7, with D hard to call. This CDR3 is 15 amino acids long. V dropped 0 bases and J dropped 2 bases, with 11 bases sitting between them. Germline assignment: CDR1 MNHEY and CDR2 SVGAGI. In DNA, the CDR3 is TGTGCCAGCAGTTACTCGGCGCTCCAGGCCTACGAGCAGTACTTC. This sequence encodes CASSYSALQAYEQYF.

This clone has just one count. J is TRBJ2-7 and V is TRBV10-2; maybe TRBD1 (5 bases). CDR1 is WSHSY and CDR2 is SAAADI in the germline V gene. The CDR3 totals 13 residues. V lost 4 bases and J lost 1, with 8 bases in between. The CDR3 nucleotides read TGCGCCAGCAGTGGACAGAATTCCTACGAGCAGTACTTC. Translated, it gives CASSGQNSYEQYF.

The chain links TRBV19 to TRBJ1-2, with D possibly being TRBD1 (5 bases). From germline, CDR1 is LNHDA and CDR2 SQIVND (reference sequence). V was trimmed by 3 bases and J by 7 bases, leaving 18 bases between them. There are 15 residues in the CDR3. CDR3 amino acids: CASSISVGGRIGYTF. The CDR3 bases are TGTGCCAGTAGTATCTCCGTGGGGGGTCGAATTGGCTACACCTTC.

The J gene is TRBJ1-2, the V gene TRBV10-3; D gene uncertain. The CDR3 has 12 residues. Trimming removed 5 bases at V and 6 bases at J, with 10 bases between. Germline CDR1 ENHRY, CDR2 SYGVKD. The CDR3 sequence is CAISPTLDGYTF. CDR3 sequence (DNA): TGTGCCATCAGTCCCACCCTGGATGGCTACACCTTC.

The chain couples TRBV29-1 to TRBJ1-5, with a possible D match to TRBD1 (6 bases). The V end was cut by 6 bases, the J end by 5 bases, with 17 bases between. Germline V gene sequence: CDR1 SQVTM, CDR2 ANQGSEA. The CDR3 has 14 residues. The CDR3 loop reads CSVATGLFDQPQHF. The CDR3 bases are TGCAGCGTAGCCACAGGGTTGTTCGATCAGCCCCAGCATTTT.

This clone was recorded only once. The genes are TRBV19 and TRBJ2-7; D might be TRBD1 or TRBD2, each matching 5 bases. CDR3 length: 11 amino acids. Germline loops: CDR1 LNHDA, CDR2 SQIVND (reference sequence). Trimming left V 5 bases short and J 9 bases short, with 11 bases between. DNA for the CDR3: TGTGCCAGTAGTTTCCGGGGCTTGCAGTACTTC. Translation: CASSFRGLQYF.